A selection of T cell receptor beta chains follows, all from one sample in a study of read filtering for tumor transcriptome and immune sequencing. One entry per CDR3 protein, called by TCRdb with MiXCR from the reads. The sample records tens of thousands of distinct CDR3 sequences, 20% being singletons. Sequencing was carried out using a population of CD138-negative cells sorted from bone marrow. These TCRs come from a donor older than 35 with multiple myeloma. CDR3s include the opening cysteine and the closing phenylalanine or tryptophan. The D gene is left open where the match is weak. Rows give clone size only sometimes, using once, few, many, or a class for an expanded clone.

CASSTGLAGGRTQYF TGTGCCAGCAGCACCGGACTAGCGGGAGGGCGGACCCAGTACTTC TRBJ2-5 TRBD2 TRBV7-2 many
CASSIFSGGLDTQYF TGTGCCAGCAGTATTTTTAGCGGGGGGTTAGATACGCAGTATTTT TRBJ2-3 TRBD2 TRBV12-3/TRBV12-4 many
CSARPLEQGPRSPLHF TGCAGTGCTAGACCCCTGGAACAGGGGCCGCGTTCACCCCTCCACTTT TRBJ1-6 TRBD1 TRBV20-1 many
CASTTAGSGGYTYNEQFF TGTGCCAGCACCACGGCGGGTAGCGGGGGGTACACCTACAATGAGCAGTTCTTC TRBJ2-1 TRBD2 TRBV28 many
CASSSHTDTQYF TGTGCCAGCAGTTCCCACACAGATACGCAGTATTTT TRBJ2-3 - TRBV12-3/TRBV12-4 many
CASSQVEDSRSSTDTQYF TGTGCCAGCAGCCAAGTTGAGGACAGCAGATCTAGCACAGATACGCAGTATTTT TRBJ2-3 - TRBV14 many
CASSFRDTAVNEQFF TGTGCCAGCAGCTTCCGGGACACCGCTGTGAATGAGCAGTTCTTC TRBJ2-1 - TRBV7-9 many
CASSADRRNTEAFF TGTGCCAGCAGCGCTGACAGGAGGAACACTGAAGCTTTCTTT TRBJ1-1 - TRBV12-3/TRBV12-4 many
CASCTGLTGANVLTF TGTGCCTCCTGCACGGGACTTACTGGGGCCAACGTCCTGACTTTC TRBJ2-6 - TRBV28 many
CASIRGGSVGNEQFF TGTGCCAGCATACGAGGCGGTAGCGTTGGCAATGAGCAGTTCTTC TRBJ2-1 - TRBV6-6 few
CASRPVANVLTF TGTGCCAGCAGACCCGTCGCCAACGTCCTGACTTTC TRBJ2-6 - TRBV6-6 many
CASSSLYDYTF TGTGCCAGCAGTTCCCTATATGACTACACCTTC TRBJ1-2 - TRBV28 -
CVVGRRGPTEAFF TGTGTTGTGGGCCGAAGGGGGCCCACTGAAGCTTTCTTT TRBJ1-1 TRBD1 TRBV28 many
CASSYSRALRHNEQFF TGTGCCAGCAGTTACTCGCGAGCGCTCCGGCACAATGAGCAGTTCTTC TRBJ2-1 - TRBV6-5 -
CASSRTERTEAFF TGTGCCAGCAGCCGGACGGAGCGCACTGAAGCTTTCTTT TRBJ1-1 - TRBV6-2/TRBV6-3 -
CASSLDAGQWDWETQYF TGTGCCAGCAGCTTAGACGCGGGACAGTGGGACTGGGAGACCCAGTACTTC TRBJ2-5 - TRBV11-2 many
CASSLALDRGGYTF TGTGCCAGCAGCTTAGCCCTGGACAGGGGGGGCTACACCTTC TRBJ1-2 TRBD1 TRBV13 -
CASSSGTRGAHAFF TGTGCCAGCAGCTCCGGGACCCGCGGCGCCCATGCTTTCTTT TRBJ1-1 - TRBV7-3 many
CASSATLNTEAFF TGCGCCAGCAGCGCGACATTGAACACTGAAGCTTTCTTT TRBJ1-1 - TRBV5-1 many
CASGQRGASYNEQFF TGCGCCAGCGGCCAACGGGGGGCCTCCTACAATGAGCAGTTCTTC TRBJ2-1 - TRBV3-1 many
CASKRAGGTKNIQYF TGTGCCAGCAAAAGAGCAGGAGGGACCAAAAACATTCAGTACTTC TRBJ2-4 - TRBV2 many
CASSEGLASYNEQFF TGTGCCAGCAGTGAGGGACTAGCTTCCTACAATGAGCAGTTCTTC TRBJ2-1 TRBD2 TRBV2 medium-sized
CSARDQVRGGTEAFF TGCAGTGCTAGAGATCAGGTTCGAGGGGGTACTGAAGCTTTCTTT TRBJ1-1 - TRBV20-1 many
CASSQEEASTDTQYF TGTGCCAGCAGCCAAGAGGAAGCTAGCACAGATACGCAGTATTTT TRBJ2-3 - TRBV4-2 many
CSAIEGFRTEAFF TGCAGTGCTATAGAAGGGTTTCGGACTGAAGCTTTCTTT TRBJ1-1 - TRBV20-1 -
CASSGAESENIQYF TGTGCCAGCAGCGGGGCAGAGAGCGAAAACATTCAGTACTTC TRBJ2-4 - TRBV28 many
CASSQVATQGRNIQYF TGTGCCAGCAGCCAAGTAGCCACACAGGGGAGAAACATTCAGTACTTC TRBJ2-4 TRBD1 TRBV14 many
CASSLTRRLTGELFF TGTGCCAGCAGCTTAACCCGGCGTCTTACCGGGGAGCTGTTTTTT TRBJ2-2 - TRBV7-2 many
CASSSAGLRPYEQYF TGTGCCAGCAGTTCGGCGGGACTGCGTCCCTACGAGCAGTACTTC TRBJ2-7 - TRBV5-4 -